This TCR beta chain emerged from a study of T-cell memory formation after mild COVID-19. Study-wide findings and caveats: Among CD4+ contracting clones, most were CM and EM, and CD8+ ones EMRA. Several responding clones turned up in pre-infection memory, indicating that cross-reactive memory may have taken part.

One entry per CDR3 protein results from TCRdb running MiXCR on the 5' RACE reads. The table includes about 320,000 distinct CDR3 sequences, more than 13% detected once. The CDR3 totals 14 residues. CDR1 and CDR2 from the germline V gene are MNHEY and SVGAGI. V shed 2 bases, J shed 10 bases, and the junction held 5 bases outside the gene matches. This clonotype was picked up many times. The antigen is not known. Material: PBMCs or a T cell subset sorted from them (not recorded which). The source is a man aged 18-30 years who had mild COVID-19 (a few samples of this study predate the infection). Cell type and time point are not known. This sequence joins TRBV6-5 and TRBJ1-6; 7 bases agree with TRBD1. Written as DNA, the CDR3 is TGTGCCAGCAGTTACGGGCAGGGGGGGTCACCCCTCCACTTT. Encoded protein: CASSYGQGGSPLHF.